These 21 T cell receptor beta chains were all obtained from the same sample, sequenced in a study of blood T cell repertoires in COVID-19 (dated by TCRdb to the early 2020s). The library was generated by the immunoSEQ multiplex PCR assay. TCRdb took over this immuneACCESS table, retaining in-frame rearrangements with V and J assigned. Such tables are incomplete; in checked studies, under half of the missing clones stem from an unresolved V gene, and the remainder is unexplained. The sample has some 93,000 clones on record, 86% of them singletons. The top ten clones comprise 10% of the sample. Sequenced material: peripheral blood. The origin of the receptors is a man aged 50 or older with acute or convalescent COVID-19.

The sample holds one count of this clone. The chain joins TRBV11-3 to TRBJ2-7; 9 bases fit TRBD1. V gave up 4 bases and J gave up 6 bases; unmatched junction bases: 13. Germline assignment: CDR1 SGHNT and CDR2 YENEEA. The CDR3 length is 16 residues. For the CDR3, the DNA is TGTGCCAGCAGCTCCACGGACAGGGGAAGGGAGGGCGAGCAGTACTTC. Its translation: CASSSTDRGREGEQYF.

The chain combines TRBV19 with TRBJ2-5; D is uncertain. The germline gives CDR1 LNHDA, CDR2 SQIVND (reference sequence). This CDR3 has 11 amino acids. The V gene lost 5 bases and the J gene lost 4 bases, with 5 bases spanning the gap. The DNA of the CDR3 is TGTGCCAGTAGTGAGCGAGAGACCCAGTACTTC. Protein: CASSERETQYF.

The rearrangement joins TRBV7-2 to TRBJ1-1, with 10 bases lining up with TRBD1. The CDR3 loop spans 14 amino acids. In germline, CDR1 is SGHTA, CDR2 FQGNSA. The trim removed 5 bases at V and 5 bases at J, leaving 5 bases unmatched. CDR3 DNA: TGTGCCAGCAGCGTCTGGACAGGGGGTACTGAAGCTTTCTTT. It encodes CASSVWTGGTEAFF.

This clone was seen more than once but under ten times. The chain has TRBV5-6 and TRBJ2-7, with a possible D match to TRBD1 (6 bases). Trimming cost V 5 bases and J 6 bases, with 18 bases left between them. This CDR3 has 14 amino acids. Germline CDR1 reads SGHDT; CDR2 reads YYEEEE. CDR3 amino acids: CASSIKTGMGEQYF. CDR3 DNA sequence: TGTGCCAGCAGTATTAAAACAGGGATGGGCGAGCAGTACTTC.

DNA of the CDR3: TGTGCCAGCAGCTTGGCGACAGAGACTAACTATGGCTACACCTTC. Amino acid sequence: CASSLATETNYGYTF. V gene TRBV5-5 combines with J gene TRBJ1-2; perhaps TRBD1 as D (5 bases). The ends were cut back, 0 bases at V and 0 bases at J, with 9 bases in the middle. This CDR3 is built from 15 residues. Germline values: CDR1 SGHKS, CDR2 YYEKEE (reference sequence).

The gene calls are TRBV19 and TRBJ1-1; 7 bases line up with TRBD1. Germline V CDR1 and CDR2: LNHDA, SQIVND (reference sequence). This CDR3 comprises 16 residues. V was clipped by 5 bases and J by 0 bases; unmatched bases: 9. This CDR3 is CASSSAQGTVNTEAFF. In DNA form, the CDR3 reads TGTGCCAGTAGTTCCGCACAGGGGACGGTGAACACTGAAGCTTTCTTT.

The rearrangement uses TRBV7-8 and TRBJ2-1; 10 positions agree with TRBD2. The CDR3 runs to 18 residues. CDR1 is SGHVS and CDR2 is FQNEAQ in the germline V gene. J was trimmed by 6 bases and V by 0 bases; bases with no gene match: 11. CDR3 sequence reads: CASSLAVLAGGTANEQFF. Here the CDR3 DNA reads TGTGCCAGCAGCTTAGCAGTATTAGCGGGGGGTACAGCCAATGAGCAGTTCTTC.

The CDR3 sequence is CASAGEGFYGYTF. CDR3 DNA sequence: TGCGCCAGCGCAGGGGAGGGATTCTATGGCTACACCTTC. The chain carries TRBV5-1 and TRBJ1-2; maybe TRBD1 (6 bases). CDR3 size: 13 residues. Germline CDR1 is SGHRS and CDR2 is YFSETQ. Between the trimmed V and J ends, which lost 7 bases and 4 bases, there was a span of 14 bases.

As concerns this clone: The junction departs from the called germline gene at one end, perhaps through a read error. The chain joins TRBV2 to TRBJ2-3; 9 positions agree with TRBD2. CDR3 length: 12 amino acids. CDR1 and CDR2 (germline): SNHLY, FYNNEI. Written as DNA, the CDR3 is TGTGCCAGCAGAATGACTAGCGGTCGGGGGTGTTTT. This sequence encodes CASRMTSGRGCF.

The chain is built from TRBV7-7 and TRBJ2-2, with 14 nucleotides matching TRBD2. The CDR3 is 17 residues long. The germline gives CDR1 SSHAT, CDR2 FNYEAQ (reference sequence). Germline trimming cut 5 bases from V and 1 base from J; bases unmatched to any gene: 3. DNA for the CDR3: TGTGCCAGCAGCCGCGGGACTAGCGGGGGGAACACCGGGGAGCTGTTTTTT. Translation: CASSRGTSGGNTGELFF.

This clone was counted many times. V is TRBV19 and J is TRBJ2-6; a possible D gene is TRBD1 (6 bases). In germline, CDR1 is LNHDA, CDR2 SQIVND (reference sequence). V was shortened by 5 bases and J by 0 bases, with 14 bases between the two germline ends. This CDR3 is built from 17 residues. CDR3 region: CASSGDRFYSGANVLTF. In nucleotides, the CDR3 is TGTGCCAGTAGTGGTGACAGGTTCTACTCTGGGGCCAACGTCCTGACTTTC.

This chain joins TRBV5-6 and TRBJ2-3; 9 bases match TRBD2. The germline V gene has CDR1 SGHDT and CDR2 YYEEEE. This CDR3 is 18 amino acids long. The V and J ends lost 0 bases and 0 bases, in that order; junction bases with no gene match: 8. The CDR3 coding sequence is TGTGCCAGCAGCTTGGAGTCTAGCGGGATGCTTAGCACAGATACGCAGTATTTT. Amino acids: CASSLESSGMLSTDTQYF.

The chain links TRBV7-9 to TRBJ1-2; 10 bases agree with TRBD1. The V segment lost 5 bases and the J segment 4 bases; nucleotides outside the gene matches: 10. This CDR3 is 16 amino acids long. Germline lookup yields CDR1 SEHNR and CDR2 FQNEAQ (reference sequence). The CDR3 nucleotides are TGTGCCAGCAGCACACCTGGGACAGGGGTATTCTATGGCTACACCTTC. This encodes CASSTPGTGVFYGYTF.

The rearrangement links TRBV2 to TRBJ1-3, with 7 bases matching TRBD1. This CDR3 spans 15 amino acids. CDR1 is SNHLY and CDR2 is FYNNEI in the germline V gene. Trimming cost V 7 bases and J 0 bases; bases outside gene matches: 6. Here the CDR3 DNA reads TGTGCCAGCAACATCAGGGGGATCTCTGGAAACACCATATATTTT. Translated, it gives CASNIRGISGNTIYF.

This clone was detected a few times. The chain joins TRBV5-4 to TRBJ1-2, with TRBD1 matching 8 bases. CDR3 length equals 14 residues. The germline V gene encodes CDR1 SGHNT and CDR2 YYREEE (reference sequence). V was clipped by 4 bases and J by 4 bases; unmatched bases: 6. Written as DNA, the CDR3 is TGTGCCAGCAGCGCCCGACAGGGGATCTATGGCTACACCTTC. It specifies CASSARQGIYGYTF.

The chain carries TRBV12-3 or TRBV12-4 and TRBJ2-5; D unclear. Trimming left V 8 bases short and J 5 bases short, with 15 bases between. The CDR3 spans 13 residues. The CDR3 protein is CASGRTSWETQYF. In nucleotides, the CDR3 is TGTGCCAGCGGCAGAACCTCCTGGGAGACCCAGTACTTC.

CDR3 in DNA: TGTGCCAGCAGCTTATACTCGGGGGACCTCGAGACCCAGTACTTC. It translates to CASSLYSGDLETQYF. The chain is built from TRBV11-3 and TRBJ2-5; D perhaps matches TRBD2 (6 bases). Trimming pared 2 bases from V and 5 bases from J, leaving 15 bases between. The CDR3 is 15 amino acids. The V gene's germline CDR1 is SGHNT and CDR2 YENEEA.

This clone was seen only once. This chain connects TRBV11-1 to TRBJ2-5; 7 positions match TRBD2. CDR3 size: 13 residues. Germline trimming cut 5 bases from V and 5 bases from J; bases unmatched to any gene: 5. Germline assignment: CDR1 SGHAT and CDR2 FQDESV (reference sequence). The CDR3 DNA reads as TGTGCCAGCAGCCACCCCGGGGGGGAGACCCAGTACTTC. Its protein product is CASSHPGGETQYF.

The V call is TRBV5-4, the J call TRBJ2-7; TRBD1 might be the D (5 bases). V was cut by 4 bases and J by 0 bases, with 17 bases left in between. Germline lookup yields CDR1 SGHNT and CDR2 YYREEE (reference sequence). This CDR3 region has 16 residues. The CDR3 sequence: CASSRWPETASYEQYF. CDR3 bases: TGTGCCAGCAGCCGATGGCCCGAGACAGCCTCCTACGAGCAGTACTTC.

The V call is TRBV7-9, the J call TRBJ2-2; TRBD2 might be the D (6 bases). CDR3 length: 14 residues. Germline V gene lookup returns CDR1 SEHNR and CDR2 FQNEAQ (reference sequence). The germline V and J ends were trimmed by 4 bases and 4 bases, with 10 bases remaining between them. The CDR3 loop is CASSSSGVTGELFF. The DNA for the CDR3 is TGTGCCAGCAGCTCGTCGGGAGTCACCGGGGAGCTGTTTTTT.

This clone was counted a few times. This chain links TRBV19 with TRBJ1-5; a possible D gene is TRBD1 (6 bases). The CDR3 is 15 residues long. In germline, CDR1 is LNHDA, CDR2 SQIVND (reference sequence). V was pared by 9 bases and J by 2 bases, with 17 bases between. CDR3 coding DNA: TGTGCCAGCCAAGGGACAAGCCTTGGCAATCAGCCCCAGCATTTT. It specifies CASQGTSLGNQPQHF.